This note documents a single T cell receptor beta chain sequence. A much larger clone differs by one base, so this may be a read error. The entry originates in a study of prognosis after radiotherapy for stage I lung cancer. CDR1 and CDR2 from the germline V gene are SGHDN and FVKESK. The CDR3 runs to 11 residues. It was by two-round multiplex PCR that TCR beta CDR3 was amplified from genomic DNA. Primers were specific to each TRBV and TRBJ gene in first-round PCR. TCRdb re-called the multiplex PCR reads through MiXCR, storing one row per CDR3 protein. The top ten clones hold around two fifths of a sample with about 16,000 distinct CDR3 sequences, 44% of them seen once.

This TCR came from a donor aged 50 or older with non-small cell lung cancer. The chain is built from TRBV14 and TRBJ1-1; D not resolved. The sample was PBMCs, taken before or after stereotactic body radiation therapy (not recorded which). CDR3 DNA: TGTGACAGCAGCCACGGTTCCGAAGCTTTCTTT. Encoded protein: CDSSHGSEAFF.